This entry describes one T cell receptor (beta chain). In the authors' workflow: Reference gene primers were amplified, and this amplification served to estimate nucleated cell counts. The method was immunoSEQ multiplex PCR; TCRdb's version includes in-frame clones alone and lacks a portion of them. That table furnishes V, J and clone size, whereas the DNA furnished D and trimming. The sample has roughly 280,000 clones; around 87% are singletons. The sample is drawn from a study of blood T cell repertoires in COVID-19. As for the study in general: COVID-19 samples, acute and convalescent, were from the United States, Italy and Spain.

The CDR3 has 14 residues. Germline values: CDR1 SGHTA, CDR2 FQGNSA. V lost 6 bases and J 4 bases, leaving 15 bases between the germline ends. The gene calls are TRBV7-2 and TRBJ2-5; perhaps TRBD2 as D (5 bases). Sequences were obtained from peripheral blood. This TCR came from a woman between 45 and 60 years old who had recovered from COVID-19. The CDR3, as DNA: TGTGCCAGCAGTCAAAGGCCGGGGAGAGAGACCCAGTACTTC. Translating gives CASSQRPGRETQYF.